This TCR beta chain was captured in a study of blood T cell repertoires in COVID-19. Across the study: The United States, Italy and Spain provided the acute and convalescent COVID-19 samples. The analysed material was cDNA or gDNA that came from T cells, B-cell-depleted T cells, or PBMCs.

Per the germline V gene, CDR1 is LNHDA and CDR2 is SQIVND (reference sequence). The CDR3 contains 13 residues. Trimming took off 6 bases at V and 3 bases at J, with 11 bases between the two ends. This clone appeared once. In the original workflow: The authors estimated nucleated cell counts from reference gene primer amplification. Measured with immunoSEQ multiplex PCR; TCRdb has only the in-frame clones, and not every one. V, J and clone size derive from that table, while D and trimming were established from the DNA sequence. This table has approximately 66,000 clones, around 87% appearing once. Sequencing input: peripheral blood. The chain links TRBV19 to TRBJ1-1; tentative D call: TRBD1 (6 bases). This clonotype was sampled from a man in his 60s with acute or convalescent COVID-19. CDR3 nucleotide sequence: TGTGCCAGTAGCAGAGGGGGGGACACTGAAGCTTTCTTT. Translation gives CASSRGGDTEAFF.